One sample yielded the 2 T cell receptor beta chains listed below, sequenced in a study of control samples from healthy donors and cancer patients. This table comes from immunoSEQ multiplex PCR, and its TCRdb copy is limited to in-frame clones, with some not included. The data hold about 160,000 clones, with approximately 90% observed a single time. The sample taken for sequencing was blood. The receptor source for this set is a woman in her thirties in good health.

This chain uses TRBV6-6 with TRBJ1-4; weak D call: TRBD1 (6 bases). Trimming took off 2 bases at V and 12 bases at J, with 10 bases between the two ends. This CDR3 has 12 residues. Germline CDR1 MNHNY, CDR2 SVGAGI (reference sequence). The CDR3 sequence: CASSYAQGELFF. The CDR3 nucleotides read TGTGCCAGCAGTTACGCACAGGGAGAACTGTTTTTT.

V is TRBV20-1 and J is TRBJ1-6; D is undetermined. The V end was cut by 3 bases, the J end by 8 bases, with 11 bases between. Germline-derived CDR1 and CDR2 are DFQATT and SNEGSKA (reference sequence). The CDR3 extends over 13 amino acids. CDR3 sequence (DNA): TGCAGTGCTAGTTCCGGAATCTATTCACCCCTCCACTTT. This codes for CSASSGIYSPLHF.